What follows describes a single TCR beta chain. It has no known antigen specificity. The sample holds no much larger clone one base away, and base qualities are not on file. This record comes from a study of technical replicates of blood from a handful of donors (dated by TCRdb to 2015 to 2018). The library was produced with the immunoSEQ multiplex PCR assay. What TCRdb holds here is the immuneACCESS table cut down to in-frame rearrangements. Part of the clones is not present; checked against another copy, under half of the missing clones reflect an unresolved V gene, and the others are unexplained. The sample contains roughly 79,000 clones, about 81% of them found a single time. The ten largest clones take up about 4% of the sample. The sequence was collected from a human donor in good health. Some clones in this sample may be carry-over from other donors' samples. Sequenced material: PBMCs.

The CDR3 region has the sequence CASSYPRYNEKLFF. The DNA sequence reads TGTGCCAGTAGTTATCCCAGATATAATGAAAAACTGTTTTTT. The receptor chain draws on TRBV19 and TRBJ1-4; the D gene identity is not certain. The cysteine opens and the phenylalanine closes a CDR3 of 14 amino acids. Of the read, only the CDR3 DNA is kept; its 42 bases are in frame from base 1. The germline V gene (reference sequence) specifies LNHDA as CDR1 and SQIVND as CDR2. V and J lose 5 bases and 4 bases, and a span of 11 bases separates them.